These T cell receptor beta chains were read from a single sample in a study of cytomegalovirus exposure and HLA in healthy donors. The assay was immunoSEQ multiplex PCR, and TCRdb's table has in-frame clones only and misses some. Of more than 85,000 clones in the sample, just under 70% were seen once. The sample comprised PBMCs. Receptors originate from a woman in her 70s in good health and CMV-seropositive. The CDR3 runs from the conserved cysteine through the conserved F or W. A D gene is named only where the DNA matches it firmly. Rows may omit the clone size; those that give it use once, few, many or a size class.

J,D,size,V,DNA,CDR3
TRBJ2-5,TRBD2,NA,TRBV7-6,TGTGCCAGCAGCTTACCGGCGGGGGGGCCAGAGACCCAGTACTTC,CASSLPAGGPETQYF
TRBJ1-1,NA,NA,TRBV5-6,TGTGCCAGCAGTCCCTGGGCCAGACAAAGCATGAACACTGAAGCTTTCTTT,CASSPWARQSMNTEAFF
TRBJ2-1,TRBD2,few,TRBV27,TGTGCCAGCAGTCTCAGACTAGCGGGGGGCTATGAGCAGTTCTTC,CASSLRLAGGYEQFF
TRBJ2-5,NA,NA,TRBV29-1,TGCAGCGTTGAAGAGCTGGGTTGGGGGACTGGGGAAGAGACCCAGTACTTC,CSVEELGWGTGEETQYF
TRBJ2-1,NA,NA,TRBV21-1,TGTGCCAGCAGCAAAGATTCAGGGGCTAGCCCGTCATCCTACAATGAGCAGTTCTTC,CASSKDSGASPSSYNEQFF
TRBJ2-5,NA,NA,TRBV7-2,TGTGCCAGCAGCCCCGGGGGGCTAGAGACCCAGTACTTC,CASSPGGLETQYF
TRBJ2-1,NA,once,TRBV29-1,TGCAGCGTTACCAGGGAACCCTACAATGAGCAGTTCTTC,CSVTREPYNEQFF
TRBJ1-1,TRBD1,NA,TRBV7-2,TGTGCCAGCTTAACGGACAGGTTGGGCACTGAAGCTTTCTTT,CASLTDRLGTEAFF
TRBJ1-3,NA,NA,TRBV18,TGTGCCAGCTCACCGACAGGACACCCTTCGGACACCATATATTTT,CASSPTGHPSDTIYF
TRBJ2-1,TRBD2,once,TRBV29-1,TGCAGCGTTCTCACACGGGGGGTTTACAATGAGCAGTTCTTC,CSVLTRGVYNEQFF
TRBJ2-1,NA,NA,TRBV21-1,TGTGCCAGCAGCAACCGGACTAGCGGGGGGGCCCGCTCCTACAATGAGCAGTTCTTC,CASSNRTSGGARSYNEQFF
TRBJ2-7,TRBD1,NA,TRBV4-1,TGCGCCAGCAGCCAAGTATTAACAGGGGTTCCCTACGAGCAGTACTTC,CASSQVLTGVPYEQYF
TRBJ2-1,TRBD2,NA,TRBV11-2,TGTGCCAGCAGCTCTCCTAGCGGGGGGTTCAATGAGCAGTTCTTC,CASSSPSGGFNEQFF
TRBJ1-1,NA,NA,TRBV10-3,TGTGCCATCAGTGAGTCGGCGGTTCTTGAAGCTTTCTTT,CAISESAVLEAFF
TRBJ2-7,TRBD2,NA,TRBV7-2,TGTGCCAGCAGCTTACAGGCTAGCGGGGATCTATACGAGCAGTACTTC,CASSLQASGDLYEQYF
TRBJ2-7,NA,few,TRBV25-1,TGTGCCATCGCCGTAGGGGCCTACGAGCAGTACTTC,CAIAVGAYEQYF
TRBJ2-6,NA,NA,TRBV11-2,TGTGCCAGCAGCTTGATGGGGGCTCCTGGGGCCAACGTCCTGACTTTC,CASSLMGAPGANVLTF
TRBJ2-5,TRBD1,NA,TRBV7-7,TGTGCTAGCAGCCTCGGGACAGCCCAAGAGACCCAGTACTTC,CASSLGTAQETQYF
TRBJ2-5,NA,NA,TRBV19,TGTGCCAGTAGTACCCACGGGGTAGAGACCCAGTACTTC,CASSTHGVETQYF
TRBJ1-5,NA,few,TRBV19,TGTGCCAGTGAAACGGGAGGGGGGAGCAATCAGCCCCAGCATTTT,CASETGGGSNQPQHF
TRBJ1-6,NA,NA,TRBV6-1,TGTGCCAGCAGTGATCCGGGCAGGGTCTATTCACCCCTCCACTTT,CASSDPGRVYSPLHF
TRBJ1-2,NA,NA,TRBV7-9,TGTGCCAGCAGCTTAACAGGGATAACCTATTATGGCTACACCTTC,CASSLTGITYYGYTF
TRBJ2-3,TRBD1,NA,TRBV29-1,TGCAGCGTTGAACTGGGACAGGGGGCAAAAGATACGCAGTATTTT,CSVELGQGAKDTQYF
TRBJ1-6,TRBD1,NA,TRBV19,TGTGCCAGCTCGGACAGGGGGTTTTCACCCCTCCACTTT,CASSDRGFSPLHF
TRBJ1-2,TRBD1,NA,TRBV6-5,TGTGCCAGCAGTCCGGACAGGGCGGGGAACTATGGCTACACCTTC,CASSPDRAGNYGYTF
TRBJ2-2,NA,NA,TRBV2,TGTGCCAGCAGTGGGCCCGGGGAGCTGTTTTTT,CASSGPGELFF
TRBJ2-5,TRBD1,NA,TRBV6-5,TGTGCCAGCAGTTCAGGACAGGGTGTACGAGAGACCCAGTACTTC,CASSSGQGVRETQYF
TRBJ1-6,TRBD1,NA,TRBV5-1,TGCGCCAGCAGCTATTACAGGGGAGGCAATTCACCCCTCCACTTT,CASSYYRGGNSPLHF
TRBJ1-2,NA,NA,TRBV7-6,TGTGCCAGCAGCTTAGGCGGGGACTGGGACTATGGCTACACCTTC,CASSLGGDWDYGYTF
TRBJ2-3,NA,NA,TRBV7-3,TGTGCCAGCTCCCCAGGTGCTTCGACAGATACGCAGTATTTT,CASSPGASTDTQYF
TRBJ2-5,TRBD2,NA,TRBV30,TGTGCCTGGAGTGTACTCCCGGGGGGGAAAGAGACCCAGTACTTC,CAWSVLPGGKETQYF
TRBJ2-5,TRBD2,NA,TRBV19,TGTGCCAGTAGAGGGACTACCAAGGGACAAGAGACCCAGTACTTC,CASRGTTKGQETQYF
TRBJ2-5,NA,NA,TRBV7-2,TGTGCCAGCAGCTTAGTAGCGTACCAAGAGACCCAGTACTTC,CASSLVAYQETQYF
TRBJ1-1,TRBD1,few,TRBV6-5,TGTGCCAGCAGACCGACAGGGGTAAACACTGAAGCTTTCTTT,CASRPTGVNTEAFF
TRBJ2-1,TRBD2,NA,TRBV9,TGTGCCAGCAGCGTCGGGACTAGCGGGGGGTTTGAGCAGTTCTTC,CASSVGTSGGFEQFF
TRBJ2-5,TRBD2,NA,TRBV5-1,TGCGCCAGCGTTCTTAGCGGGGGCCGGGGGGAGACCCAGTACTTC,CASVLSGGRGETQYF
TRBJ1-5,NA,few,TRBV6-5,TGTGCCAGCAGAAGGGGGAATCAGCCCCAGCATTTT,CASRRGNQPQHF
TRBJ2-5,TRBD1,NA,TRBV15,TGTGCCACCAGCAGATGGGACAGGGGGAACAAAGAGACCCAGTACTTC,CATSRWDRGNKETQYF
TRBJ2-7,NA,NA,TRBV6-6,TGTGCCAGCAGTTACGGGGGGATCCTTACTTACGAGCAGTACTTC,CASSYGGILTYEQYF
TRBJ2-3,TRBD2,NA,TRBV6-5,TGTGCCAGCCAGGTCGGGCGGGGGGGCACAGATACGCAGTATTTT,CASQVGRGGTDTQYF
TRBJ2-7,TRBD1,once,TRBV5-1,TGCGCCAGCAGCCCAGGGGACAGGGGCTACGAGCAGTACTTC,CASSPGDRGYEQYF
TRBJ1-2,NA,NA,TRBV18,TGTGCCAGCTCACCACCATCATCGGGGAACTATGGCTACACCTTC,CASSPPSSGNYGYTF